The 24 T cell receptor beta chains listed next were all sequenced from one sample in a study of blood T cell repertoires in COVID-19. The data were produced by immunoSEQ multiplex PCR, yet TCRdb's version contains in-frame clones alone and is incomplete. The table has fewer than 200,000 clones, more than 70% seen once; the top ten hold 8.2%. What was sequenced was peripheral blood. All receptors come from a woman in her sixties with acute or convalescent COVID-19.

This chain joins TRBV18 and TRBJ2-5, with no clear D. The germline V and J ends were trimmed by 2 bases and 5 bases, with 6 bases remaining between them. The CDR3 runs to 12 residues. From germline, CDR1 is KGHSH and CDR2 LQKENI. CDR3 region: CASSPSMETQYF. Here the CDR3 DNA reads TGTGCCAGCTCACCATCTATGGAGACCCAGTACTTC.

This clone has only one observation. The chain links TRBV3-1 (or the pseudogene TRBV3-2) to TRBJ1-2, with unresolved D. Germline assignment: CDR1 LGHDT and CDR2 YNNKEL (reference sequence). The CDR3 covers 14 residues. Trimming removed 0 bases at V and 6 bases at J, with 11 bases between. CDR3 bases: TGTGCCAGCAGCCAAGATCTTGGTAGCCATGGCTACACCTTC. Amino acid sequence: CASSQDLGSHGYTF.

The V and J genes are TRBV6-5 and TRBJ1-1, with 9 bases aligning to TRBD1. V was clipped by 6 bases and J by 4 bases; unmatched bases: 3. There are 13 residues in the CDR3. Germline-derived CDR1 and CDR2 are MNHEY and SVGAGI. The CDR3 protein is CASRSTGGTEAFF. The CDR3 nucleotides read TGTGCCAGCAGGTCGACAGGGGGCACTGAAGCTTTCTTT.

V usage is TRBV6-5 and J usage is TRBJ1-6, with D unresolved. This CDR3 has 15 amino acids. Germline V gene sequence: CDR1 MNHEY, CDR2 SVGAGI. V lost 6 bases and J lost 6, with 15 bases in between. The CDR3 sequence: CASRTIGNSNSPLHF. The CDR3, as DNA: TGTGCCAGCAGGACCATAGGAAACAGTAATTCACCCCTCCACTTT.

This clone was observed a handful of times. A junction end diverges from the germline sequence, so it may reflect a read error. The chain is built from TRBV29-1 and TRBJ2-3; D is unresolved. CDR3 length: 15 amino acids. Germline CDR1 is SQVTM and CDR2 is ANQGSEA. In DNA form, the CDR3 reads TGCAGCGTGGAAGCTAGGTTTCCTAGCACAGATACGCAGTATTTT. It is translated as CSVEARFPSTDTQYF.

The chain uses TRBV21-1 and TRBJ2-2; the DNA was not used to check the table's D call, TRBD2. TRBV21-1 is noted as a pseudogene. The CDR3 covers 20 residues. The CDR3 DNA reads TGTGCCAGCAGCAAATCCCCCGGGACTAGCGGGAGTCTAAGGACCGGGGAGCTGTTTTTT. This gives the protein CASSKSPGTSGSLRTGELFF.

This clone was observed once. V is TRBV30 and J is TRBJ2-5, with 8 bases matching TRBD1. This CDR3 is built from 12 residues. V dropped 4 bases and J dropped 5; count of bases not matched to a gene: 3. Germline CDR1 and CDR2: GTSNPN and SVGIG (reference sequence). DNA of the CDR3: TGTGCCTGGACAGGGGGCGAGGAGACCCAGTACTTC. Its translation is CAWTGGEETQYF.

This clone was recorded once. The gene calls are TRBV6-5 and TRBJ2-1; 10 bases line up with TRBD2. Germline V gene data show CDR1 as MNHEY and CDR2 as SVGAGI. The CDR3 length is 15 residues. Trimming cost V 7 bases and J 3 bases; bases outside gene matches: 6. The DNA for the CDR3 is TGTGCCAGCACCCAGACTAGCGGGCGCTACAATGAGCAGTTCTTC. It yields the protein CASTQTSGRYNEQFF.

J is TRBJ2-7 and V is TRBV19; 7 positions match TRBD2. Germline values: CDR1 LNHDA, CDR2 SQIVND (reference sequence). CDR3 length: 13 residues. J was trimmed by 4 bases and V by 5 bases; bases with no gene match: 5. CDR3: CASSAGGGYEQYV. In DNA form, the CDR3 reads TGTGCCAGTAGTGCTGGGGGAGGGTACGAGCAGTACGTC.

The chain employs TRBV2 and TRBJ1-1, with 7 bases fitting TRBD1. This CDR3 has 13 amino acids. The germline V gene encodes CDR1 SNHLY and CDR2 FYNNEI. The V and J ends lost 5 bases and 4 bases, in that order; junction bases with no gene match: 4. The CDR3 nucleotides are TGTGCCAGCAGTTACAGGGGAGGCACTGAAGCTTTCTTT. Translation gives CASSYRGGTEAFF.

This chain uses TRBV20-1 with TRBJ1-2, with D hard to call. The germline CDR1 and CDR2 sequences are DFQATT and SNEGSKA (reference sequence). The ends were cut back, 6 bases at V and 11 bases at J, with 16 bases in the middle. The CDR3 loop spans 11 amino acids. CDR3 sequence: CSASDPPRYTF. The CDR3 nucleotides are TGCAGTGCCTCCGATCCCCCCAGGTACACCTTC.

The genes are TRBV27 and TRBJ1-4, with TRBD1 matching 10 bases. The CDR3 contains 16 residues. Looked up from germline, CDR1 is MNHEY and CDR2 is SMNVEV (reference sequence). The junction had 7 bases not matched to a gene; V was cut back by 5 bases and J by 4 bases. The CDR3 sequence is CASSPDRGHGNEKLFF. The CDR3 DNA sequence: TGTGCCAGCAGTCCCGACAGGGGGCACGGTAATGAAAAACTGTTTTTT.

The rearrangement uses TRBV5-1 and TRBJ2-1, with 13 positions matching TRBD2. Per the germline V gene, CDR1 is SGHRS and CDR2 is YFSETQ. The ends lost 4 bases at V and 9 bases at J; junction bases unmatched: 7. The CDR3 sequence is 15 residues long. This CDR3 reads CASSPGLAGEGEQFF. CDR3 DNA: TGCGCCAGCAGCCCAGGACTAGCGGGAGAGGGTGAGCAGTTCTTC.

The chain carries TRBV19 and TRBJ2-3, with TRBD2 as a possible D gene (6 bases). The ends were cut back, 2 bases at V and 6 bases at J, with 9 bases in the middle. This CDR3 has 13 amino acids. Germline CDR1 is LNHDA and CDR2 is SQIVND (reference sequence). DNA of the CDR3: TGTGCCAGTAGTATACCGGGGGTCGATACGCAGTATTTT. Residues: CASSIPGVDTQYF.

This clone showed up just a few times. This chain joins TRBV12-5 and TRBJ1-3; TRBD1 agrees at 7 bases. J was trimmed by 2 bases and V by 6 bases; bases with no gene match: 7. Germline-derived CDR1 and CDR2 are LGHNT and FRNRAP. The CDR3 runs to 15 residues. The CDR3: CASGRMTGTGNTIYF. The CDR3 coding sequence is TGTGCTAGTGGCCGTATGACAGGGACTGGAAACACCATATATTTT.

V is TRBV5-4 and J is TRBJ2-3; a possible D gene is TRBD2 (5 bases). V dropped 1 base and J dropped 3 bases, with 9 bases sitting between them. There are 14 residues in the CDR3. Per the germline V gene, CDR1 is SGHNT and CDR2 is YYREEE (reference sequence). This chain's CDR3 is CASSLFGVTDTQYF. The CDR3 DNA follows: TGTGCCAGCAGCTTGTTCGGGGTAACAGATACGCAGTATTTT.

The chain employs TRBV5-4 and TRBJ1-2, with D possibly being TRBD1 (6 bases). CDR3 size: 14 residues. Per germline, CDR1 SGHNT and CDR2 YYREEE (reference sequence). Trimming shortened V by 4 bases and J by 5 bases, and 15 bases separated the two germline ends. CDR3: CASSEGQSPYGYTF. As DNA, the CDR3 is TGTGCCAGCAGCGAAGGACAGAGCCCGTATGGCTACACCTTC.

This chain connects TRBV28 to TRBJ2-5; D unresolved. This CDR3 spans 12 amino acids. In germline, CDR1 is MDHEN, CDR2 SYDVKM. With 2 bases removed from V and 2 bases from J, the gap between germline ends came to 3 bases. The CDR3: CASSLTQETQYF. The DNA of the CDR3 is TGTGCCAGCAGTTTAACTCAAGAGACCCAGTACTTC.

The chain recombines TRBV3-1 (or the pseudogene TRBV3-2) with TRBJ2-2, with TRBD1 identical over 7 bases. The ends lost 2 bases at V and 7 bases at J; junction bases unmatched: 4. CDR1 is LGHDT, CDR2 YNNKEL, per germline (reference sequence). This CDR3 contains 14 residues. For the CDR3, the DNA is TGTGCCAGCAGCCAAAAAGGGGGCGGCGGGGAGCTGTTTTTT. It is translated as CASSQKGGGGELFF.

This clone was observed a handful of times. The chain uses TRBV12-3 or TRBV12-4 and TRBJ1-2; D uncertain. The CDR3 extends over 11 amino acids. V lost 6 bases and J lost 4, with 6 bases in between. In nucleotides, the CDR3 is TGTGCCAGCAGAAGGAGCTATGGCTACACCTTC. Amino acids: CASRRSYGYTF.

This clone showed up just once. The chain links TRBV3-1 (or the pseudogene TRBV3-2) to TRBJ1-2; TRBD1 matches at 10 bases. Trimming cost V 1 base and J 1 base; bases outside gene matches: 0. Germline lookup yields CDR1 LGHDT and CDR2 YNNKEL (reference sequence). The CDR3 loop spans 15 amino acids. Written as DNA, the CDR3 is TGTGCCAGCAGCCAAGGGACAGGGGGTAACTATGGCTACACCTTC. This gives the protein CASSQGTGGNYGYTF.

The genes are TRBV6-5 and TRBJ2-1; D perhaps matches TRBD1 (7 bases). Trimming stripped 5 bases from V and 7 bases from J, with 18 bases between. There are 15 residues in the CDR3. In germline, CDR1 is MNHEY, CDR2 SVGAGI. CDR3 residues: CASSPSVQGGNEQFF. CDR3 sequence (DNA): TGTGCCAGCAGTCCTAGCGTGCAGGGGGGAAATGAGCAGTTCTTC.

The V and J genes are TRBV6-5 and TRBJ2-2; D gene uncertain. This CDR3 comprises 16 residues. V was pared by 2 bases and J by 1 base, with 11 bases between. CDR1 and CDR2 from the germline V gene are MNHEY and SVGAGI. In DNA, the CDR3 is TGTGCCAGCAGTTACGTGCGATTTGGGAACACCGGGGAGCTGTTTTTT. Its protein product is CASSYVRFGNTGELFF.

V gene TRBV2 combines with J gene TRBJ2-7; TRBD1 aligns across 10 bases. V lost 8 bases, J lost 6 bases, and 10 bases stayed unmatched. This CDR3 is built from 14 residues. Germline CDR1 SNHLY, CDR2 FYNNEI. The CDR3 DNA reads as TGTGCCAGCGTTGGGACAGGGGCTATCGGCGAGCAGTACTTC. Its protein is CASVGTGAIGEQYF.